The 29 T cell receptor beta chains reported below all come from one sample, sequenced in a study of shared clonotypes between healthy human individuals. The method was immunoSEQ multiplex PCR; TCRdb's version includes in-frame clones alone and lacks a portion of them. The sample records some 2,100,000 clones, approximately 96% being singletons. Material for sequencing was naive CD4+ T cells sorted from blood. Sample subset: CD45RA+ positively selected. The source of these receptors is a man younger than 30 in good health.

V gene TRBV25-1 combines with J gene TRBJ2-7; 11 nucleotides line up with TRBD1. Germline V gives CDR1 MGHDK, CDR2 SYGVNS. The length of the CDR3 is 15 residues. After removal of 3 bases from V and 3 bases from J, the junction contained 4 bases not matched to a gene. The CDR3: CASSDPGTGGYEQYF. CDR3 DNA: TGTGCCAGCAGTGATCCCGGGACAGGGGGCTACGAGCAGTACTTC.

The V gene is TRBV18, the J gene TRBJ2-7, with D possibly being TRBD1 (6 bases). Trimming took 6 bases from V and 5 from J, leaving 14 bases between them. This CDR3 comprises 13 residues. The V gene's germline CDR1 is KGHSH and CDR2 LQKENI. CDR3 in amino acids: CASSSRGGDEQYF. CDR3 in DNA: TGTGCCAGCTCTTCCAGGGGTGGGGACGAGCAGTACTTC.

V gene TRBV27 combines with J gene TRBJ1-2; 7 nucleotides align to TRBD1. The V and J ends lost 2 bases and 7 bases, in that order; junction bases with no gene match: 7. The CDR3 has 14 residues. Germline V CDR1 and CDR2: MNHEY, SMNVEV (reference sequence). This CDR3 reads CASSLRTQGGGYTF. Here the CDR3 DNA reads TGTGCCAGCAGTTTAAGAACCCAGGGGGGTGGCTACACCTTC.

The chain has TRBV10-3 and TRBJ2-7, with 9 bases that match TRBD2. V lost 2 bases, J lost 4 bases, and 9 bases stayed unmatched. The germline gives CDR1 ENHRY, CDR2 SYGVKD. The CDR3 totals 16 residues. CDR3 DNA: TGTGCCATCAGTGAGGGCGGGAGGGGAGGTCAGTACGAGCAGTACTTC. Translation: CAISEGGRGGQYEQYF.

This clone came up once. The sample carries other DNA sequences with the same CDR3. CDR3 nucleotide sequence: TGTGCCATCAGCACGGGGTCCTACGAGCAGTACTTC. It is translated as CAISTGSYEQYF. The chain has TRBV10-3 and TRBJ2-7, with a possible D match to TRBD2 (5 bases). Per germline, CDR1 ENHRY and CDR2 SYGVKD. The CDR3 covers 12 residues. Between the trimmed V and J ends, which lost 6 bases and 1 base, there was a span of 7 bases.

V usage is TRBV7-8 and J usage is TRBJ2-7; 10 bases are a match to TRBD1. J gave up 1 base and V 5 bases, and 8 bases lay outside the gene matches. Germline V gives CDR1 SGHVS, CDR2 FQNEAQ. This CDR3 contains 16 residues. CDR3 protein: CASSPLGQGWSYEQYF. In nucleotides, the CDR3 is TGTGCCAGCAGCCCCCTGGGACAGGGGTGGTCCTACGAGCAGTACTTC.

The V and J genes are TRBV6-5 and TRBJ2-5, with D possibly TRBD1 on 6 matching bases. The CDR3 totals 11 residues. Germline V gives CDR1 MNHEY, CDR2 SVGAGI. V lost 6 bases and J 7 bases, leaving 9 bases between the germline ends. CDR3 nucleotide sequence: TGTGCCAGCAGGGACAGTCGGACCCAGTACTTC. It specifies CASRDSRTQYF.

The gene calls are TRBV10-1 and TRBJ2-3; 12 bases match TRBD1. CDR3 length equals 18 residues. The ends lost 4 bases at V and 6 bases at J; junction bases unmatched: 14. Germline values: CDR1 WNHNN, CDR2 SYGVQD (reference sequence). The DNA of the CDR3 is TGCGCCAGCAGTGTTCAGGGACAGGGGGCTCTCCGTGGGGATACGCAGTATTTT. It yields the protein CASSVQGQGALRGDTQYF.

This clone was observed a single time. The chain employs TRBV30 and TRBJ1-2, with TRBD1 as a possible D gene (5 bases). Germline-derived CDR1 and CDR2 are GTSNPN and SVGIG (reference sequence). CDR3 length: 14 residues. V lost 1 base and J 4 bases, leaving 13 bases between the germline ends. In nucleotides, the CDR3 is TGTGCCTGGAGTGAGGCGCAGGGAGTCTATGGCTACACCTTC. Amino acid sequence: CAWSEAQGVYGYTF.

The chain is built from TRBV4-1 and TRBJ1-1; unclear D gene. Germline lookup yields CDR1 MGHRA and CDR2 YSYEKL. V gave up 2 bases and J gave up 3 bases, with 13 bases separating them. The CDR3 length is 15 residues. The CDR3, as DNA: TGCGCCAGCAGCCAATGGGCCTCCCGGGACACTGAAGCTTTCTTT. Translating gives CASSQWASRDTEAFF.

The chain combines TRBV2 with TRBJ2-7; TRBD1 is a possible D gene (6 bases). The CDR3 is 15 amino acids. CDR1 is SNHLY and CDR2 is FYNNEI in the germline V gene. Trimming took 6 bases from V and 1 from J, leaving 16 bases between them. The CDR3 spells CASRADWDISYEQYF. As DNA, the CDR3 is TGTGCCAGCAGGGCCGACTGGGACATTTCCTACGAGCAGTACTTC.

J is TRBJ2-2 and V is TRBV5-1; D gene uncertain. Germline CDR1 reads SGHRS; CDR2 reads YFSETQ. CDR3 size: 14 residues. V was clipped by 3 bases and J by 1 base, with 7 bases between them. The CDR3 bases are TGCGCCAGCAGCTACGACTTGAACACCGGGGAGCTGTTTTTT. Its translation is CASSYDLNTGELFF.

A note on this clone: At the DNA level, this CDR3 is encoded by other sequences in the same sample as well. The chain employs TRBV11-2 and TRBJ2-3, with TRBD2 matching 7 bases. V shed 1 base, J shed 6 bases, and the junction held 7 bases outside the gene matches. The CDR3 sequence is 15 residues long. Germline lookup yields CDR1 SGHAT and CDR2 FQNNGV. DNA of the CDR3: TGTGCCAGCAGCTTAGGTTTGGCGGGAGCGGATACGCAGTATTTT. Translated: CASSLGLAGADTQYF.

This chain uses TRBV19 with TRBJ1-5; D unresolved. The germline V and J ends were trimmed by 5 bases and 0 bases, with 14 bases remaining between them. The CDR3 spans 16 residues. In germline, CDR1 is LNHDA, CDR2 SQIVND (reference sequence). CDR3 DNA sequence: TGTGCCAGTAGTGACTCAGGTCCCAATAGCAATCAGCCCCAGCATTTT. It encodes CASSDSGPNSNQPQHF.

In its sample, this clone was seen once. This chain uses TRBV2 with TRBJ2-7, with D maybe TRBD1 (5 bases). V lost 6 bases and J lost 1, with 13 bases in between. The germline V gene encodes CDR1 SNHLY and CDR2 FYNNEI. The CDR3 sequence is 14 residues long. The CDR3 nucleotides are TGTGCCAGCAGGGCGGCAGGGCTTTCCTACGAGCAGTACTTC. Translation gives CASRAAGLSYEQYF.

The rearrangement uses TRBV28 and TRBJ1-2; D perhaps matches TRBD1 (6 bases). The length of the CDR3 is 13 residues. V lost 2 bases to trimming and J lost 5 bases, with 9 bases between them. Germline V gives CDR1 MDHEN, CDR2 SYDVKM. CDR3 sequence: CASSLGQWYGYTF. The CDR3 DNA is TGTGCCAGCAGTTTAGGACAGTGGTATGGCTACACCTTC.

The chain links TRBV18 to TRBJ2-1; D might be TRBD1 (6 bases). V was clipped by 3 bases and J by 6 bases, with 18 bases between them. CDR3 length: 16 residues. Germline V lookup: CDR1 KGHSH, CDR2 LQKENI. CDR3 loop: CASSPPGHLLGNEQFF. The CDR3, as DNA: TGTGCCAGCTCACCGCCGGGACACCTCTTGGGCAATGAGCAGTTCTTC.

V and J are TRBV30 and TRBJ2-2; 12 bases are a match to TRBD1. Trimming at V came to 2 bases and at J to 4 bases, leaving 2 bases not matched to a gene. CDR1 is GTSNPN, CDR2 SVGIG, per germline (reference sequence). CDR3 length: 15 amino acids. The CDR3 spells CAWSRDRGPTGELFF. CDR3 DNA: TGTGCCTGGAGTAGGGACAGGGGGCCCACCGGGGAGCTGTTTTTT.

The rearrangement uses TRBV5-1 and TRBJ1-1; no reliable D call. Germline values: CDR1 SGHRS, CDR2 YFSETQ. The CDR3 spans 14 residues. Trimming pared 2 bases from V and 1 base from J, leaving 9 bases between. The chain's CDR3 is CASSLSSTNTEAFF. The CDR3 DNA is TGCGCCAGCAGCTTATCAAGTACGAACACTGAAGCTTTCTTT.

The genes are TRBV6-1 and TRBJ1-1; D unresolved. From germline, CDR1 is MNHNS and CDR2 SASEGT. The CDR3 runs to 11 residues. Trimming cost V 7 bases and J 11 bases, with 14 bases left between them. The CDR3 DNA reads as TGTGCCAGCACTAAATCGGGGAGGGCTTTCTTT. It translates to CASTKSGRAFF.

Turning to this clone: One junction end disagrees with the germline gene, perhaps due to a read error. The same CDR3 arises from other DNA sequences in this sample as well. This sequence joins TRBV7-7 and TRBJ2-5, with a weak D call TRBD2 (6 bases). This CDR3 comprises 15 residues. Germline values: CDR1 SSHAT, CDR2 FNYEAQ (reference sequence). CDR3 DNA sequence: TGTGCTAGCAGCTTAGGTAGCGGAGGTCAAGAGACCCAGTACTTC. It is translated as CASSLGSGGQETQYF.

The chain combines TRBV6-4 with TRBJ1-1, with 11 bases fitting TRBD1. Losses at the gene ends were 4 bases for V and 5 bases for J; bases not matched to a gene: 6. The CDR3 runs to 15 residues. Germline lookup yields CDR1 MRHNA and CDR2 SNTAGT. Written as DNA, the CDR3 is TGTGCCAGCAGTGCGGGGGACAGGGGGGTGACTGAAGCTTTCTTT. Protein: CASSAGDRGVTEAFF.

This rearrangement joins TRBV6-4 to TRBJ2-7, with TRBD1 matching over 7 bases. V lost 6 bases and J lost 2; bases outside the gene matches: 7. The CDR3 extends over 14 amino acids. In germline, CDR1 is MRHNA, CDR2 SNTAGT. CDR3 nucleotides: TGTGCCAGCAGGGCCGTCGACAGGGCCTACGAGCAGTACTTC. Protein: CASRAVDRAYEQYF.

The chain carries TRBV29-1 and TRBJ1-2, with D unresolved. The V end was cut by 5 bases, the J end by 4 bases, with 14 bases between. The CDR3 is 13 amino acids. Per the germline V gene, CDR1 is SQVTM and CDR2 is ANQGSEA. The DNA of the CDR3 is TGCAGCGTTCAAGGGAGGCCCTCCTATGGCTACACCTTC. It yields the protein CSVQGRPSYGYTF.

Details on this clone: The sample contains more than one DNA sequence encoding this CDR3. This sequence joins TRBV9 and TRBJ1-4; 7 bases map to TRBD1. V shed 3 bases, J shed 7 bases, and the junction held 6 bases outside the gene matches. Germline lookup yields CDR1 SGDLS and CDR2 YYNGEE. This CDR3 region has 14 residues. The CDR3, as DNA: TGTGCCAGCAGCGGTAGACAGGGAGGTGAAAAACTGTTTTTT. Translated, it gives CASSGRQGGEKLFF.

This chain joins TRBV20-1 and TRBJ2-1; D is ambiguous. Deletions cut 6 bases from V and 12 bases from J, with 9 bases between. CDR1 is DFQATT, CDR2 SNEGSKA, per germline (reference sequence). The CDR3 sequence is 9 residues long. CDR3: CSARLPQFF. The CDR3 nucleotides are TGCAGTGCGAGATTACCGCAGTTCTTC.

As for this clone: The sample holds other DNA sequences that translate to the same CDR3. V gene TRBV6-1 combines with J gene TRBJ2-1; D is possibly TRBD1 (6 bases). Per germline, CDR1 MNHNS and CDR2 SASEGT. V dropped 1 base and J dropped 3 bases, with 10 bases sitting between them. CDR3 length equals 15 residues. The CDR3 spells CASSEEGTNYNEQFF. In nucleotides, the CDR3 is TGTGCCAGCAGTGAAGAAGGGACAAACTACAATGAGCAGTTCTTC.

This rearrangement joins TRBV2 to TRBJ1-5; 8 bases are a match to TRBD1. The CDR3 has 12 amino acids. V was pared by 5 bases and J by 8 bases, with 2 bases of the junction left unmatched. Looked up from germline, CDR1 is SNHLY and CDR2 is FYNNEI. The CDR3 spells CASSQGAEPQHF. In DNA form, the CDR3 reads TGTGCCAGCAGTCAGGGGGCTGAGCCCCAGCATTTT.

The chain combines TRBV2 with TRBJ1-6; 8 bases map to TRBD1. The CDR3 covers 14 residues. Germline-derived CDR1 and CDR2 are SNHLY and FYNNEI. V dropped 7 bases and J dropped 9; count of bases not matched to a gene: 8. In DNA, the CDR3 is TGTGCCAGCAAACTGACAGGGGAAGGTTCACCCCTCCACTTT. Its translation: CASKLTGEGSPLHF.